The sequence of this T cell receptor (beta chain) was determined in a study of cytomegalovirus exposure and HLA in healthy donors. About the research overall: Findings of an earlier analysis included some 120 million unique TCR beta sequences from roughly 190 million T cells. Samples from HLA-typed donors yielded 65 million to 90 million unique TCRs in an early data release.

The PCR made use of 60 Vbeta and 13 Jbeta primers. The data were produced by immunoSEQ multiplex PCR, yet TCRdb's version contains in-frame clones alone and is incomplete. The sample includes about 93,000 clones, about two thirds seen only once; the top ten take about 6%. The CDR3 extends over 14 amino acids. CDR1 and CDR2 from the germline V gene are MNHNY and SVGAGI (reference sequence). V shed 7 bases and J 10 bases; nucleotides not matched to a gene: 12. Findings and caveats of the study: One cluster of highly shared sequence variants probably arose as a sequencing artifact. Most TCR sequences were rare, but some public TCRs occurred in many donors.

Turning to this clone: The antigen is undetermined.

The origin of this receptor is a boy aged 10-17 years in good health and CMV-seropositive. The chain links TRBV6-6 to TRBJ2-1; 8 nucleotides line up with TRBD2. Sequencing input: PBMCs. The CDR3 DNA sequence: TGTGCCAGCAAATTGAAAGCGGGAGCTACCGAGCAGTTCTTC. This codes for CASKLKAGATEQFF.